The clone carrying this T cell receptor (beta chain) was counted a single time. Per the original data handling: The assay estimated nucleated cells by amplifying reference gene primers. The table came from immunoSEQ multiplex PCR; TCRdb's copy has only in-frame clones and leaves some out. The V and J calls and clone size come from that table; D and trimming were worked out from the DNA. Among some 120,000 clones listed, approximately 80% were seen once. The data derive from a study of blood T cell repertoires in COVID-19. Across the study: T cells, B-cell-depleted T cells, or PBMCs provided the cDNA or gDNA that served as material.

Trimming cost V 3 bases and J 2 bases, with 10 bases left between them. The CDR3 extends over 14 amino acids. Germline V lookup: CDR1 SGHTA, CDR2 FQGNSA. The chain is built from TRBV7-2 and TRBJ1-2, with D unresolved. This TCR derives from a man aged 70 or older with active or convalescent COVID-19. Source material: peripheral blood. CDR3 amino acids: CASSFVPRNYGYTF. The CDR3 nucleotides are TGTGCCAGCAGCTTTGTACCTAGAAACTATGGCTACACCTTC.